These 15 T cell receptor beta chains were sequenced from one sample in a study of blood T cells in healthy people across ages. Combining a sample-barcoded 5' primer with a J-beta primer mix, a second PCR ran for 7 to 11 cycles. TCRdb processed the 5' RACE reads anew with MiXCR; each CDR3 protein has one entry. The data hold about 640,000 distinct CDR3 sequences, with approximately 50% observed a single time. Sequenced material: blood. These receptors were obtained from a man in his sixties in good health.

The gene calls are TRBV12-3 or TRBV12-4 and TRBJ2-7; TRBD1 is a possible D gene (6 bases). The end of the DNA is better explained by TRBJ2-5, so the J call may be wrong. The CDR3 consists of 14 residues. CDR3 in amino acids: CASSPRTDRETQYF. DNA for the CDR3: TGTGCCAGCAGTCCCCGGACAGATCGAGAGACCCAGTACTTC.

This chain connects TRBV6-6 to TRBJ1-1; 9 bases are a match to TRBD1. Per the germline V gene, CDR1 is MNHNY and CDR2 is SVGAGI (reference sequence). The CDR3 totals 15 residues. Trimming removed 5 bases from V and 1 base from J; junction bases left unmatched: 5. The CDR3 is CASSGRTGANTEAFF. Written as DNA, the CDR3 is TGTGCCAGCAGTGGTCGGACAGGGGCGAACACTGAAGCTTTCTTT.

The chain joins TRBV20-1 to TRBJ1-5; TRBD1 matches 7 bases. CDR3 size: 14 residues. V shed 6 bases, J shed 5 bases, and the junction held 10 bases outside the gene matches. Germline V lookup: CDR1 DFQATT, CDR2 SNEGSKA (reference sequence). The CDR3 DNA sequence: TGCAGTGCACGAAGAGGACAGGCTGATCAGCCCCAGCATTTT. It encodes CSARRGQADQPQHF.

This clonotype was picked up a small number of times. This chain joins TRBV18 and TRBJ1-4, with no clear D. The germline V gene encodes CDR1 KGHSH and CDR2 LQKENI. Trimming removed 3 bases from V and 5 bases from J, with 10 bases in between. The CDR3 length is 14 residues. The CDR3 nucleotides are TGTGCCAGCTCACCCGGGTCCCGCAATGAAAAACTGTTTTTT. Amino acids: CASSPGSRNEKLFF.

This chain joins TRBV20-1 and TRBJ1-2; TRBD1 matches 9 bases. V was pared by 0 bases and J by 7 bases, with 21 bases of the junction left unmatched. CDR3 length: 19 residues. Germline V gene sequence: CDR1 DFQATT, CDR2 SNEGSKA (reference sequence). The CDR3: CSARDQIFGTGIFGGGYTF. As DNA, the CDR3 is TGCAGTGCTAGAGATCAAATTTTCGGGACAGGGATTTTCGGGGGTGGCTACACCTTC.

The V and J genes are TRBV25-1 and TRBJ2-1; weak D call: TRBD2 (6 bases). The CDR3 has 14 residues. V dropped 1 base and J dropped 12 bases, with 16 bases sitting between them. Germline-derived CDR1 and CDR2 are MGHDK and SYGVNS. Written as DNA, the CDR3 is TGTGCCAGCAGTGAATCCCTCTTGGGGGGATGGCAGTTCTTC. It translates to CASSESLLGGWQFF.

The V gene is TRBV12-3 or TRBV12-4, the J gene TRBJ1-1; 7 positions match TRBD1. This CDR3 is built from 15 residues. The V and J ends lost 1 base and 3 bases, in that order; junction bases with no gene match: 5. CDR3 DNA: TGTGCCAGCAGTTTAGGACAGGGAGGGGACACTGAAGCTTTCTTT. It is translated as CASSLGQGGDTEAFF.

The J gene is TRBJ2-1, the V gene TRBV9, with D possibly TRBD2 on 6 matching bases. Germline CDR1 is SGDLS and CDR2 is YYNGEE. This CDR3 region has 16 residues. V dropped 0 bases and J dropped 4 bases, with 14 bases sitting between them. The CDR3: CASSVAGSGPYNEQFF. CDR3 nucleotides: TGTGCCAGCAGCGTAGCTGGGAGCGGGCCGTACAATGAGCAGTTCTTC.

This chain connects TRBV12-3 or TRBV12-4 to TRBJ2-5, with 11 bases aligning to TRBD2. The CDR3 has 16 residues. With V trimmed by 7 bases and J by 5 bases, 12 bases remained unmatched. CDR3 amino acids: CASTRTSGFPGETQYF. CDR3 DNA sequence: TGTGCCAGCACCCGGACTAGCGGGTTCCCGGGGGAGACCCAGTACTTC.

This clonotype was seen a handful of times. The V and J genes are TRBV5-1 and TRBJ2-1; D perhaps matches TRBD2 (5 bases). Germline CDR1 reads SGHRS; CDR2 reads YFSETQ. The CDR3 is made up of 14 amino acids. Trimming removed 3 bases from V and 9 bases from J, with 16 bases in between. As DNA, the CDR3 is TGCGCCAGCAGCTCCGAGGGAGCGCTGGGTGAGCAGTTCTTC. The encoded protein is CASSSEGALGEQFF.

Here the CDR3 reads CASSLPSGHEQFF. The CDR3 DNA reads TGTGCCAGCAGTCTCCCCTCGGGCCATGAGCAGTTCTTC. The chain couples TRBV6-6 to TRBJ2-1; D not certain. This CDR3 spans 13 amino acids. V was cut by 5 bases and J by 8 bases, with 13 bases left in between. Germline loops: CDR1 MNHNY, CDR2 SVGAGI (reference sequence).

For the CDR3, the DNA is TGTGCCAGCAGCCAAGAATGGGCTAGAGATACGCAGTATTTT. Translated, it gives CASSQEWARDTQYF. The rearrangement links TRBV4-2 to TRBJ2-3; D gene ambiguous. This CDR3 has 14 residues. The V gene lost 0 bases and the J gene lost 5 bases, with 9 bases spanning the gap. Germline CDR1 and CDR2: LGHNA and YNFKEQ.

The V and J genes are TRBV2 and TRBJ2-7; a possible D gene is TRBD1 (6 bases). TRBJ2-5 explains the end of the DNA better; the J call may be wrong. CDR1 is SNHLY, CDR2 FYNNEI, per germline. This CDR3 has 14 amino acids. The CDR3 nucleotides read TGTGCCAGCAGTGCCAGACAGGTCCAAGAGACCCAGTACTTC. Protein sequence: CASSARQVQETQYF.

This chain joins TRBV18 and TRBJ2-6; D remains ambiguous. The CDR3 extends over 17 amino acids. Germline V gene lookup returns CDR1 KGHSH and CDR2 LQKENI. V was trimmed by 3 bases and J by 0 bases, leaving 12 bases between them. CDR3: CASSPGVTFSGANVLTF. The DNA for the CDR3 is TGTGCCAGCTCACCTGGGGTGACCTTCTCTGGGGCCAACGTCCTGACTTTC.

The rearrangement uses TRBV6-5 and TRBJ2-7; the match to TRBD1 covers 8 bases. This CDR3 is built from 15 residues. V dropped 6 bases and J dropped 3; count of bases not matched to a gene: 10. Germline V CDR1 and CDR2: MNHEY, SVGAGI. This CDR3 reads CASSRMGQASYEQYF. CDR3 in DNA: TGTGCCAGCAGCAGAATGGGACAGGCAAGCTACGAGCAGTACTTC.